This T cell receptor (beta chain) was captured by sequencing in a study of T cells after yellow fever vaccination. In the study overall: The SMART-Seq v4 Ultra Low Input method served to prepare the low-cell-number fractions. Study-level points and caveats: Most clones from primary vaccination were detected again post-booster (about 96% CD4, 88% CD8).

Comments on this clonotype: The antigen remains unidentified.

TCRdb reanalysed the 5' RACE reads using MiXCR and keeps one entry per CDR3 protein. The sample contains 450,000 to 650,000 distinct CDR3 sequences, about a fifth of which appear only once. Losses at the gene ends were 0 bases for V and 4 bases for J; bases not matched to a gene: 8. CDR1 and CDR2 from the germline V gene are MGHDK and SYGVNS. There are 16 residues in the CDR3. The V and J genes are TRBV25-1 and TRBJ2-5, with 7 positions matching TRBD1. The TCR comes from a man between 18 and 35 years old who received the YFV17D yellow fever vaccine. The source material was PBMCs, sampled 21 days after the first yellow fever vaccination. The CDR3 DNA follows: TGTGCCAGCAGTGAATATAGGGGACAGACGGTAGAGACCCAGTACTTC. Residues: CASSEYRGQTVETQYF.